The 20 T cell receptor beta chains presented below share a single source sample, sequenced in a study of blood T cell repertoires in COVID-19 (dated by TCRdb to 2019 to 2021). The library relied on the immunoSEQ multiplex PCR assay. This immuneACCESS table, as held by TCRdb, lists in-frame sequences with V and J called but not all clones. Of the missing ones, under half trace to an unresolved V gene in checked studies; the others have no known cause. The sample table contains roughly 170,000 clones; only one count was recorded for about 72% of them. The ten largest clones add up to about 18% of the sample. Sequencing was done on a sample of PBMCs or T cells enriched from blood (not recorded which). These receptors were collected from a woman in her fifties or sixties who had recovered from COVID-19.

This rearrangement joins TRBV11-3 to TRBJ1-6; the D is unclear. Germline assignment: CDR1 SGHNT and CDR2 YENEEA. Trimming cost V 0 bases and J 10 bases, with 7 bases left between them. The CDR3 length is 13 residues. The CDR3 region has the DNA TGTGCCAGCAGCTTAGATCAGATATCACCCCTCCACTTT. It specifies CASSLDQISPLHF.

This sequence joins TRBV4-2 and TRBJ2-7; 8 nucleotides agree with TRBD2. Trimming cost V 2 bases and J 7 bases; bases outside gene matches: 16. This CDR3 has 17 residues. CDR1 is LGHNA, CDR2 YNFKEQ, per germline. As DNA, the CDR3 is TGTGCCAGCAGCCAATCGGCCTTAGCGGGATCCGATCGAGAGCAGTACTTC. Translated, it gives CASSQSALAGSDREQYF.

J is TRBJ1-6 and V is TRBV6-5, with TRBD1 matching over 10 bases. J gave up 13 bases and V 2 bases, and 8 bases lay outside the gene matches. In germline, CDR1 is MNHEY, CDR2 SVGAGI. The CDR3 is 15 amino acids. The CDR3 is CASSYADRGLGPLHF. The DNA for the CDR3 is TGTGCCAGCAGTTACGCGGACAGGGGGTTAGGTCCCCTCCACTTT.

V is TRBV28 and J is TRBJ2-1; perhaps TRBD2 as D (5 bases). CDR1 and CDR2 from the germline V gene are MDHEN and SYDVKM. Trimming stripped 3 bases from V and 0 bases from J, with 12 bases between. The length of the CDR3 is 16 residues. CDR3 sequence (DNA): TGTGCCAGCAGTTTTACGGCGGGTGGCTCCTACAATGAGCAGTTCTTC. Amino acid sequence: CASSFTAGGSYNEQFF.

Regarding this clone: This same CDR3 is encoded by further DNA sequences in the sample. The chain uses TRBV28 and TRBJ1-2; the D gene is possibly TRBD1 (6 bases). The length of the CDR3 is 13 residues. CDR1 and CDR2 (germline): MDHEN, SYDVKM. V was clipped by 6 bases and J by 5 bases, with 13 bases between them. The CDR3 protein is CASSPGGGYGYTF. CDR3 sequence (DNA): TGTGCCAGCAGCCCGGGGGGCGGGTATGGCTACACCTTC.

The CDR3 region is CASSLDWTENNYGYTF. The CDR3 nucleotides read TGTGCCAGCAGCTTAGACTGGACAGAGAATAACTATGGCTACACCTTC. The rearrangement uses TRBV7-9 and TRBJ1-2; weak D call: TRBD1 (6 bases). The germline V and J ends were trimmed by 1 base and 1 base, with 13 bases remaining between them. This CDR3 is 16 amino acids long. Germline CDR1 SEHNR, CDR2 FQNEAQ (reference sequence).

J is TRBJ1-1 and V is TRBV7-3; D perhaps matches TRBD1 (5 bases). The V and J ends lost 6 bases and 1 base respectively, with 12 bases between them. The CDR3 totals 14 residues. Germline CDR1 SGHTA, CDR2 FQGTGA. The DNA for the CDR3 is TGTGCCAGCAGGGTAGGGGCGTCGAACACTGAAGCTTTCTTT. This sequence encodes CASRVGASNTEAFF. The full variable domain, completed using reference TRBV7-3 and TRBJ1-1, is GAGVSQTPSNKVTEKGKYVELRCDPISGHTALYWYRQSLGQGPEFLIYFQGTGAADDSGLPNDRFFAVRPEGSVSTLKIQRTERGDSAVYLCASRVGASNTEAFFGQGTRLTVV.

The J gene is TRBJ2-3, the V gene TRBV12-3 or TRBV12-4; 7 positions match TRBD1. CDR3 length: 13 residues. The V gene end was trimmed by 5 bases and the J gene end by 2 bases; junction bases not matched to a gene: 1. CDR3 amino acids: CASSRGPTDTQYF. CDR3 DNA: TGTGCCAGCAGTAGGGGGCCCACAGATACGCAGTATTTT.

The chain uses TRBV6-5 and TRBJ1-1; D uncertain. This CDR3 has 14 amino acids. V was pared by 5 bases and J by 1 base, with 11 bases between. Germline V gene data show CDR1 as MNHEY and CDR2 as SVGAGI. As DNA, the CDR3 is TGTGCCAGCAGTCGGTTGGCGGCGAACACTGAAGCTTTCTTT. This sequence encodes CASSRLAANTEAFF.

A single count supports this clone. The gene calls are TRBV27 and TRBJ2-3, with 8 nucleotides matching TRBD2. The germline gives CDR1 MNHEY, CDR2 SMNVEV (reference sequence). The CDR3 extends over 16 amino acids. The trim removed 6 bases at V and 1 base at J, leaving 9 bases unmatched. In DNA, the CDR3 is TGTGCCAGCAGCTATTACTTTAGCGGGGGCACAGATACGCAGTATTTT. It codes for CASSYYFSGGTDTQYF.

The chain uses TRBV10-3 and TRBJ2-1, with 7 bases aligning to TRBD2. The CDR3 is 15 residues long. The germline V gene encodes CDR1 ENHRY and CDR2 SYGVKD. The trim removed 6 bases at V and 5 bases at J, leaving 10 bases unmatched. CDR3 DNA sequence: TGTGCCATCAGCCCACTAGCGCAGGTGAACAATGAGCAGTTCTTC. Translating gives CAISPLAQVNNEQFF.

The rearrangement joins TRBV7-2 to TRBJ2-3, with 13 bases that match TRBD2. The ends lost 4 bases at V and 0 bases at J; junction bases unmatched: 4. The V gene's germline CDR1 is SGHTA and CDR2 FQGNSA. This CDR3 region has 17 residues. For the CDR3, the DNA is TGTGCCAGCAGCTCCAGGACTAGCGGGAGCAGCACAGATACGCAGTATTTT. Encoded protein: CASSSRTSGSSTDTQYF.

The chain combines TRBV3-1 (or the pseudogene TRBV3-2) with TRBJ2-3; 7 positions match TRBD2. CDR1 and CDR2 (germline): LGHDT, YNNKEL (reference sequence). The CDR3 runs 19 residues. V dropped 5 bases and J dropped 3; count of bases not matched to a gene: 20. The chain's CDR3 is CASSERGMWGEGATDTQYF. The CDR3 DNA reads TGTGCCAGCAGCGAAAGGGGCATGTGGGGGGAGGGCGCGACAGATACGCAGTATTTT.

The V gene is TRBV30, the J gene TRBJ1-1, with D unclear. CDR1 is GTSNPN and CDR2 is SVGIG in the germline V gene (reference sequence). The V end was cut by 0 bases, the J end by 2 bases, with 22 bases between. The CDR3 is 18 residues long. The CDR3: CAWSVHPTDLPRNTEAFF. CDR3 coding DNA: TGTGCCTGGAGTGTACATCCAACCGACTTACCGCGAAACACTGAAGCTTTCTTT.

This clone was found once. The V call is TRBV2, the J call TRBJ2-3; the match to TRBD1 covers 8 bases. V dropped 1 base and J dropped 6; count of bases not matched to a gene: 0. The CDR3 loop spans 13 amino acids. In germline, CDR1 is SNHLY, CDR2 FYNNEI. The DNA of the CDR3 is TGTGCCAGCAGTGAAGACAGGGGGGATACGCAGTATTTT. Protein product: CASSEDRGDTQYF.

This clone has a handful of counts. The chain joins TRBV5-1 to TRBJ1-1, with D uncertain. This CDR3 is built from 14 residues. Germline CDR1 SGHRS, CDR2 YFSETQ. V lost 0 bases and J 5 bases, leaving 11 bases between the germline ends. CDR3 sequence: CASSLAEGRTEAFF. The CDR3 nucleotides read TGCGCCAGCAGCTTGGCGGAGGGTAGAACTGAAGCTTTCTTT.

V is TRBV4-2 and J is TRBJ2-3; D uncertain. The V and J ends lost 1 base and 0 bases respectively, with 11 bases between them. Per the germline V gene, CDR1 is LGHNA and CDR2 is YNFKEQ. This CDR3 region has 16 residues. In DNA, the CDR3 is TGTGCCAGCAGCCAAGGGGTCTCGACTAGCACAGATACGCAGTATTTT. This translates into CASSQGVSTSTDTQYF.

This rearrangement joins TRBV27 to TRBJ2-3, with D possibly matching TRBD1 (6 bases). Trimming shortened V by 6 bases and J by 4 bases, and 11 bases separated the two germline ends. This CDR3 is built from 13 residues. The V gene's germline CDR1 is MNHEY and CDR2 SMNVEV (reference sequence). The CDR3 reads CASRTTGSDTQYF. In nucleotides, the CDR3 is TGTGCCAGCAGGACAACAGGGTCAGATACGCAGTATTTT.

The DNA of the CDR3 is TGTGCCAGCAGTCCTCTAGCGGGAGTAAGGAACGAGCAGTACTTC. Its translation is CASSPLAGVRNEQYF. The rearrangement uses TRBV27 and TRBJ2-7; 10 bases fit TRBD2. The CDR3 length is 15 residues. V was pared by 5 bases and J by 5 bases, with 9 bases of the junction left unmatched. Germline lookup yields CDR1 MNHEY and CDR2 SMNVEV (reference sequence).

This chain links TRBV28 with TRBJ1-2; a possible D gene is TRBD1 (6 bases). Germline assignment: CDR1 MDHEN and CDR2 SYDVKM. Trimming left V 4 bases short and J 3 bases short, with 12 bases between. The CDR3 consists of 14 residues. CDR3 loop: CASSSPGAYYGYTF. The CDR3 region has the DNA TGTGCCAGCAGTTCTCCAGGGGCCTACTATGGCTACACCTTC.